Sequencing of this TCR beta chain was carried out in a study of cytomegalovirus exposure and HLA in healthy donors. Study-level results: Overall, roughly 160 TCR beta chains were annotated as cytomegalovirus-associated.

In regard to this clone: The antigen is not known.

This PCR relied on a set of 60 Vbeta primers and 13 Jbeta primers. Sequencing used immunoSEQ multiplex PCR; TCRdb keeps in-frame clones, though not all of them. The sample has hundreds of thousands of clones; around 80% are singletons. CDR1 is MNHEY and CDR2 is SVGAGI in the germline V gene. CDR3 length: 15 amino acids. V was cut by 5 bases and J by 10 bases, with 21 bases left in between. Donors sampled were nominally healthy, though unrecorded immune exposures were likely. This sequence was found in a girl aged 2-9 years in good health and CMV-seronegative. Sequenced input: PBMCs. The rearrangement links TRBV6-5 to TRBJ2-1; D might be TRBD2 (5 bases). CDR3 residues: CASSRTRQKPGEQFF. The CDR3 coding sequence is TGTGCCAGCAGTCGGACTCGCCAGAAACCCGGCGAGCAGTTCTTC.